The source of this TCR beta chain is a study of memory CD4+ T cells and cytomegalovirus serostatus. For the study at large: Donors were healthy Belgian adults, about ten CMV seropositive and some 24 seronegative.

The sort gate was single viable CD3+CD4+CD8-CD45RO+ cells for memory CD4+ T cells. Per the original data handling: Out-of-frame sequences were removed, leaving 2 million to 2.5 million distinct TCRbeta sequences. Sequencing used immunoSEQ multiplex PCR; TCRdb keeps in-frame clones, though not all of them. V, J and clone size are those of that table, while D and trimming were read from the DNA. The sample holds 70,000 or so clones; roughly three quarters are singletons and the top ten take around 2.6%. Per germline, CDR1 MNHEY and CDR2 SVGAGI. There are 15 residues in the CDR3. With V trimmed by 6 bases and J by 1 base, 6 bases remained unmatched.

The rearrangement uses TRBV6-5 and TRBJ2-1; TRBD2 aligns across 7 bases. What was sequenced was memory CD4+ T cells from blood. This TCR derives from an adult in good health and CMV-seropositive. The CDR3 sequence is CASSTLARSYNEQFF. CDR3 nucleotide sequence: TGTGCCAGCAGCACACTAGCGAGGTCCTACAATGAGCAGTTCTTC.